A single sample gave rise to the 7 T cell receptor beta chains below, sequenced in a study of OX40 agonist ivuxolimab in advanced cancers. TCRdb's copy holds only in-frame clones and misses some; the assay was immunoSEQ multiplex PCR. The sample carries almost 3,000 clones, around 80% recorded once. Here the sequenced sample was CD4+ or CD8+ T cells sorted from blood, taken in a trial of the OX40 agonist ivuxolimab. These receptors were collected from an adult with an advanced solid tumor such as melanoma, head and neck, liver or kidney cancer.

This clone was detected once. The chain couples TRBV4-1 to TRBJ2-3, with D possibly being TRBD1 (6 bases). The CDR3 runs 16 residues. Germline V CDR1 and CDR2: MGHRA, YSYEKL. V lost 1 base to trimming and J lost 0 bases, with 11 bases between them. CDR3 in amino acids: CASSQAGAPSTDTQYF. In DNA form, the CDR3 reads TGCGCCAGCAGCCAAGCAGGGGCTCCTAGCACAGATACGCAGTATTTT.

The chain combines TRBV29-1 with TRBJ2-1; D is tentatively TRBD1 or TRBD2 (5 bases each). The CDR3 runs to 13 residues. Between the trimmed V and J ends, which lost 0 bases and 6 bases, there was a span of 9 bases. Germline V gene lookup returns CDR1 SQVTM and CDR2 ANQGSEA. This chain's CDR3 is CSVEEGVGNEQFF. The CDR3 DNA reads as TGCAGCGTTGAAGAGGGGGTAGGCAATGAGCAGTTCTTC.

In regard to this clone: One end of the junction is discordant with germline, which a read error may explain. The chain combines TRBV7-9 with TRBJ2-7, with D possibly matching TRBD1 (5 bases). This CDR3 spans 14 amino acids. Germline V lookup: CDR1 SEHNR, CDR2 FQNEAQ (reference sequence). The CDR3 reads CASGLAGQPYEQYF. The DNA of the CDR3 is TGTGCCAGCGGCTTAGCAGGACAACCCTACGAGCAGTACTTC. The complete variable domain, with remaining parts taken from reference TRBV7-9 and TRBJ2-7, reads DTGVSQNPRHKITKRGQNVTFRCDPISEHNRLYWYRQTLGQGPEFLTYFQNEAQLEKSRLLSDRFSAERPKGSFSTLEIQRTEQGDSAMYLCASGLAGQPYEQYFGPGTRLTVT.

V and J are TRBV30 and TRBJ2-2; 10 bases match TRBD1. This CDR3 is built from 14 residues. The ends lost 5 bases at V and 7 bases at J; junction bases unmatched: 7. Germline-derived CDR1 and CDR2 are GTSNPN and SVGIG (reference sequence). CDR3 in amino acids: CAWGTGEESGELFF. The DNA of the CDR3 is TGTGCCTGGGGGACAGGGGAAGAAAGCGGGGAGCTGTTTTTT.

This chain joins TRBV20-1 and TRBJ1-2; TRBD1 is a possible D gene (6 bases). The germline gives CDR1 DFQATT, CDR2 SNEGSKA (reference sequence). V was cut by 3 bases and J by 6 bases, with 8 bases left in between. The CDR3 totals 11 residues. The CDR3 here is CSARGADGYTF. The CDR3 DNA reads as TGCAGTGCTAGGGGGGCTGATGGCTACACCTTC.

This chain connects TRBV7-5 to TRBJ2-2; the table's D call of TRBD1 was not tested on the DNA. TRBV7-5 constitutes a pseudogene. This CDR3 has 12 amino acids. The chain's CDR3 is CASSPNTGELFF. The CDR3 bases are TGTGCCAGCAGCCCAAACACCGGGGAGCTGTTTTTT.

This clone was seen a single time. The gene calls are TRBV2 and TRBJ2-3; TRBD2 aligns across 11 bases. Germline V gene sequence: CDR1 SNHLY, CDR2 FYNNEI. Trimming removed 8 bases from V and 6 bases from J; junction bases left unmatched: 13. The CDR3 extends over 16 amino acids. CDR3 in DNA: TGTGCCAGCTTCCTTTCAACTAGCGGGAGCGGGGATACGCAGTATTTT. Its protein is CASFLSTSGSGDTQYF.